A selection of T cell receptor beta chains follows, all from one sample in a study of T cells in Graves' hyperthyroidism and ophthalmopathy. TCRdb re-called the multiplex PCR reads with MiXCR, one entry per CDR3 protein. The sample carries roughly 500,000 distinct CDR3 sequences, approximately 14% recorded once. Sequenced sample: blood. The receptors come from a woman in her twenties or thirties with Graves' hyperthyroidism that later progressed to Graves' ophthalmopathy. The CDR3 runs from the conserved cysteine through the conserved F or W. Clone size, where shown, is once, few, many, or a class for clones that have expanded.

CDR3 length,clone size,V gene,CDR3 protein
14,.,TRBV20-1,CSALERQGNTEAFF
14,many,TRBV4-3,CASSQGDRATEAFF
15,.,TRBV20-1,CSAPRTSGSSYEQYF
14,many,TRBV11-2,CASSLTIRVYEQYF
13,many,TRBV12-3/TRBV12-4,CASRQGLNTEAFF
10,.,TRBV27,CASGADTQYF
16,many,TRBV30,CAREGQREGRTGELFF
17,.,TRBV5-1,CASSLGRGLATERSQYF
17,few,TRBV18,CASSPRAGTLMNTEAFF
14,many,TRBV27,CASSLSDWNTEAFF
13,many,TRBV12-3/TRBV12-4,CASSLNIQETQYF
16,few,TRBV4-3,CASSQGPLAGTYEQYF
13,many,TRBV7-2,CAYSREMNTEAFF
16,few,TRBV3-1,CASSRNAGSGTGELFF
14,many,TRBV3-1,CASSHRQGEDTQYF
19,few,TRBV28,CASSIPGQGVMKYTGELFF
14,.,TRBV5-1,CASSLATDNYGYTF
15,.,TRBV28,CASSQTGEENYGYTF
13,many,TRBV4-1,CASSHPLNTEAFF
14,many,TRBV6-2/TRBV6-3,CASSYPQGNTEAFF
16,many,TRBV6-1,CASSDLWAWGRGEAFF
18,.,TRBV6-5,CASSYPSRGKSGANVLTF
15,.,TRBV5-6,CASSLGYDRGAEAFF
16,many,TRBV7-2,CASSIRLAGGPYEQYF
14,many,TRBV6-1,CASRSSGTQETQYF
17,many,TRBV7-9,CASSLGIGGRGYYEQYF
14,many,TRBV12-5,CASGLRGAETEAFF
16,.,TRBV7-9,CASRPLTSGSYNEQFF
13,many,TRBV6-2/TRBV6-3,CASSTQGGQPQHF
15,.,TRBV7-9,CASSLVPSTNEKLFF
15,many,TRBV2,CASSVAETNTGELFF
13,many,TRBV27,CASSLSRYYEQYF
18,once,TRBV11-2,CASSQQLAGGRGTDTQYF
15,.,TRBV6-1,CASKEGPGATGEQYF
13,many,TRBV5-1,CASSLGSIYEQYF
18,few,TRBV6-1,CASSGRGRDRASTDTQYF
14,many,TRBV20-1,CSARGGTGWDTIYF
15,many,TRBV12-3/TRBV12-4,CASSRGGASTGELFF
14,many,TRBV28,CASSLALLTGELFF
12,few,TRBV30,CAWKNRGHEQYF
15,.,TRBV28,CASIMGLPGAGELFF
14,many,TRBV20-1,CSARRPGQAQGAFF
12,many,TRBV7-3,CASSLGGGEQYF
14,few,TRBV6-4,CASSERAGAETQYF
15,many,TRBV11-2,CASSPYWGTDYGYTF
13,many,TRBV12-3/TRBV12-4,CASSLLENTEAFF
16,few,TRBV4-1,CASSPFPRTSNQPQHF
17,.,TRBV27,CASSLSGTGGFGNTIYF